Presented here are 28 T cell receptor beta chains from one specimen sequenced in a study of T cell responses to AZD1222 COVID-19 vaccine. Data came from immunoSEQ multiplex PCR; TCRdb stores just in-frame clones and leaves some out. Seen here are 90,000 to 150,000 clones, approximately 90% observed once, and the top ten hold approximately 8.1%. The sequencing used peripheral blood, collected on day 0 of AZD1222 vaccination. The source is an adult in good health.

This clone appeared a single time. The chain employs TRBV5-1 and TRBJ2-3, with TRBD2 matching over 14 bases. The CDR3 covers 18 residues. Germline trimming cut 4 bases from V and 0 bases from J; bases unmatched to any gene: 7. Germline assignment: CDR1 SGHRS and CDR2 YFSETQ. The CDR3 DNA reads TGCGCCAGCAGCATCGGGACTAGCGGGAGAGCTAGCACAGATACGCAGTATTTT. Encoded protein: CASSIGTSGRASTDTQYF.

V usage is TRBV5-1 and J usage is TRBJ2-3; D assignment may be TRBD1 or TRBD2 (6 bases each). CDR1 and CDR2 (germline): SGHRS, YFSETQ. Between the trimmed V and J ends, which lost 1 base and 6 bases, there was a span of 18 bases. This CDR3 has 16 residues. The CDR3 coding sequence is TGCGCCAGCAGCTTGTCTACCGTGGGGGGCTGGGATACGCAGTATTTT. Protein: CASSLSTVGGWDTQYF.

This clone showed up just once. The chain joins TRBV5-1 to TRBJ1-4, with no clear D. The CDR3 extends over 12 amino acids. The ends were cut back, 4 bases at V and 8 bases at J, with 9 bases in the middle. The germline gives CDR1 SGHRS, CDR2 YFSETQ. CDR3 nucleotide sequence: TGCGCCAGCAGCCAGCCCTCGGAAAAACTGTTTTTT. Its protein product is CASSQPSEKLFF. Full variable domain (rest looked up from reference TRBV5-1 and TRBJ1-4): KAGVTQTPRYLIKTRGQQVTLSCSPISGHRSVSWYQQTPGQGLQFLFEYFSETQRNKGNFPGRFSGRQFSNSRSEMNVSTLELGDSALYLCASSQPSEKLFFGSGTQLSVL.

The V call is TRBV27, the J call TRBJ2-1; possible D gene TRBD2, 5 bases. Per germline, CDR1 MNHEY and CDR2 SMNVEV (reference sequence). The V end lost 3 bases, the J end lost 7 bases, and 10 bases lay between the germline ends. The CDR3 is made up of 13 amino acids. The CDR3 bases are TGTGCCAGCAGTTTCGCTAGCATTAATGAGCAGTTCTTC. It translates to CASSFASINEQFF.

This rearrangement joins TRBV30 to TRBJ1-1; no definite D call. CDR1 and CDR2 (germline): GTSNPN, SVGIG (reference sequence). Trimming took 3 bases from V and 0 from J, leaving 14 bases between them. The CDR3 covers 15 residues. The CDR3 spells CAWSRTRAMNTEAFF. CDR3 sequence (DNA): TGTGCCTGGAGCCGCACTAGGGCCATGAACACTGAAGCTTTCTTT.

This sequence joins TRBV19 and TRBJ2-7, with 7 positions matching TRBD1. V dropped 3 bases and J dropped 2; count of bases not matched to a gene: 1. The CDR3 contains 13 residues. The germline V gene has CDR1 LNHDA and CDR2 SQIVND (reference sequence). The CDR3 DNA reads as TGTGCCAGTAGTATCGGGACAGCCTACGAGCAGTACTTC. This sequence encodes CASSIGTAYEQYF.

This rearrangement joins TRBV9 to TRBJ2-2; D tentatively reads TRBD1 or TRBD2 (5 bases each). This CDR3 has 14 residues. Trimming shortened V by 5 bases and J by 2 bases, and 10 bases separated the two germline ends. The germline gives CDR1 SGDLS, CDR2 YYNGEE. The CDR3 nucleotides are TGTGCCAGCAGGGGGACCTCCAACACCGGGGAGCTGTTTTTT. Its protein is CASRGTSNTGELFF.

The genes are TRBV6-2 or TRBV6-3 and TRBJ1-6, with D perhaps matching TRBD1 (6 bases). Between the trimmed V and J ends, which lost 5 bases and 3 bases, there was a span of 17 bases. This CDR3 is built from 17 residues. The germline gives CDR1 MNHEY, CDR2 SVGEGT. The CDR3, as DNA: TGTGCCAGCAGTCCCCTACAGGGAGTCCTCTATAATTCACCCCTCCACTTT. It encodes CASSPLQGVLYNSPLHF.

This chain connects TRBV6-5 to TRBJ1-1; 8 bases are shared with TRBD1. The V gene's germline CDR1 is MNHEY and CDR2 SVGAGI. The CDR3 is 14 residues long. J lost 4 bases, V lost 2 bases, and 3 bases had no gene match. CDR3 bases: TGTGCCAGCAGTTACCGGACAGGGCGCACTGAAGCTTTCTTT. Encoded protein: CASSYRTGRTEAFF.

The J gene is TRBJ2-6, the V gene TRBV6-1, with D uncertain. Trimming took off 2 bases at V and 4 bases at J, with 6 bases between the two ends. Germline loops: CDR1 MNHNS, CDR2 SASEGT. This CDR3 has 14 residues. CDR3 DNA: TGTGCCAGCAGTGAACACCAAGGGGCCAACGTCCTGACTTTC. Translating it yields CASSEHQGANVLTF.

V usage is TRBV19 and J usage is TRBJ1-1, with D perhaps TRBD1 (5 bases). The CDR3 has 17 residues. The ends were cut back, 1 base at V and 1 base at J, with 16 bases in the middle. Germline CDR1 is LNHDA and CDR2 is SQIVND (reference sequence). CDR3 in DNA: TGTGCCAGTAGTATAGGGGACGGTGTCAGAAAGAACACTGAAGCTTTCTTT. It specifies CASSIGDGVRKNTEAFF.

The rearrangement uses TRBV5-1 and TRBJ1-3; D is undetermined. Germline V gives CDR1 SGHRS, CDR2 YFSETQ. CDR3 length: 13 amino acids. Trimming shortened V by 4 bases and J by 0 bases, and 5 bases separated the two germline ends. CDR3 bases: TGCGCCAGCAGCCCCAACTCTGGAAACACCATATATTTT. Translation: CASSPNSGNTIYF.

V gene TRBV6-2 or TRBV6-3 combines with J gene TRBJ1-2; TRBD1 agrees at 7 bases. The CDR3 spans 15 residues. CDR1 and CDR2 from the germline V gene are MNHEY and SVGEGT. V was clipped by 4 bases and J by 3 bases; unmatched bases: 8. The CDR3 sequence: CASSSFGGGDYGYTF. The CDR3 DNA reads TGTGCCAGCAGTTCCTTCGGAGGGGGCGACTATGGCTACACCTTC.

This clone was found once. The chain employs TRBV28 and TRBJ1-5; D ambiguous. Germline V gene sequence: CDR1 MDHEN, CDR2 SYDVKM. Between the trimmed V and J ends, which lost 5 bases and 5 bases, there was a span of 13 bases. The CDR3 totals 14 residues. CDR3 nucleotides: TGTGCCAGCAGTCCTTATAAAAGGGATCAGCCCCAGCATTTT. Amino acid sequence: CASSPYKRDQPQHF.

The genes are TRBV19 and TRBJ2-1, with 7 bases that match TRBD2. The V gene end was trimmed by 1 base and the J gene end by 2 bases; junction bases not matched to a gene: 8. The CDR3 loop spans 17 amino acids. CDR1 and CDR2 from the germline V gene are LNHDA and SQIVND (reference sequence). CDR3 region: CASSIGPPSGTYNEQFF. Here the CDR3 DNA reads TGTGCCAGTAGTATAGGACCTCCGAGCGGGACCTACAATGAGCAGTTCTTC.

J is TRBJ2-7 and V is TRBV10-3; tentatively, D is TRBD2 (5 bases). There are 13 residues in the CDR3. Trimming cost V 10 bases and J 4 bases, with 17 bases left between them. CDR1 and CDR2 (germline): ENHRY, SYGVKD. The CDR3 DNA sequence: TGTGCCACAGGACTGCCCGGGCGGTACGAGCAGTACTTC. Its translation is CATGLPGRYEQYF.

The chain couples TRBV4-2 to TRBJ1-1; D is ambiguous. The ends were cut back, 1 base at V and 7 bases at J, with 13 bases in the middle. CDR1 is LGHNA, CDR2 YNFKEQ, per germline. The CDR3 length is 14 residues. The CDR3 DNA is TGTGCCAGCAGCCAAGGTCCGGCCCCCTATGAAGCTTTCTTT. Translating gives CASSQGPAPYEAFF.

The chain uses TRBV6-1 and TRBJ2-5; tentatively, D is TRBD2 (5 bases). Trimming pared 0 bases from V and 5 bases from J, leaving 10 bases between. Germline V lookup: CDR1 MNHNS, CDR2 SASEGT. CDR3 length: 14 residues. The CDR3 coding sequence is TGTGCCAGCAGTGAAGCCCCTACGGGGGAGACCCAGTACTTC. Translation gives CASSEAPTGETQYF.

V and J are TRBV7-6 and TRBJ1-1; 9 positions agree with TRBD1. CDR1 is SGHVS and CDR2 is FNYEAQ in the germline V gene. The CDR3 sequence is 15 residues long. V lost 3 bases to trimming and J lost 3 bases; unmatched junction nucleotides: 5. The CDR3 spells CASSFYRGQDTEAFF. The CDR3 coding sequence is TGTGCCAGCAGCTTTTACAGGGGGCAGGACACTGAAGCTTTCTTT.

V gene TRBV5-6 combines with J gene TRBJ2-7; D ambiguous. With 1 base removed from V and 1 base from J, the gap between germline ends came to 9 bases. Germline-derived CDR1 and CDR2 are SGHDT and YYEEEE. The CDR3 contains 14 residues. CDR3 in amino acids: CASSLSGKSYEQYF. In nucleotides, the CDR3 is TGTGCCAGCAGCTTGAGTGGCAAATCCTACGAGCAGTACTTC.

This clone came up once. CDR3 sequence (DNA): TGTGCCAGCAGCCAAGGAGGGACCCTCTCCTACGAGCAGTACTTC. It specifies CASSQGGTLSYEQYF. V is TRBV3-1 (or the pseudogene TRBV3-2) and J is TRBJ2-7; D is tentatively TRBD1 or TRBD2 (5 bases each). V lost 1 base and J 0 bases, leaving 10 bases between the germline ends. The CDR3 has 15 residues. Germline V gene sequence: CDR1 LGHDT, CDR2 YNNKEL (reference sequence).

This clone was detected a few times. The V call is TRBV9, the J call TRBJ2-7; D perhaps matches TRBD1 (5 bases). This CDR3 spans 15 amino acids. V lost 3 bases and J 0 bases, leaving 13 bases between the germline ends. Per the germline V gene, CDR1 is SGDLS and CDR2 is YYNGEE. As DNA, the CDR3 is TGTGCCAGCAGCGCCCGACAGTCCCTCTCCTACGAGCAGTACTTC. This gives the protein CASSARQSLSYEQYF.

This clone was seen more than once but under ten times. The V and J genes are TRBV5-4 and TRBJ2-5, with D possibly being TRBD1 or TRBD2 (5 bases each). The ends were cut back, 0 bases at V and 5 bases at J, with 8 bases in the middle. Germline lookup yields CDR1 SGHNT and CDR2 YYREEE (reference sequence). The CDR3 extends over 13 amino acids. CDR3 in amino acids: CASSLEGRETQYF. CDR3 coding DNA: TGTGCCAGCAGCTTGGAGGGACGGGAGACCCAGTACTTC.

This chain joins TRBV19 and TRBJ1-1; TRBD1 matches 8 bases. Germline assignment: CDR1 LNHDA and CDR2 SQIVND (reference sequence). The CDR3 runs 15 residues. J gave up 5 bases and V 7 bases, and 12 bases lay outside the gene matches. The CDR3 DNA reads as TGTGCCAGTACCCCAGGACAGGGAATGGGTACTGAAGCTTTCTTT. As protein: CASTPGQGMGTEAFF.

On this clone itself: One end of the junction fails to match germline, which may point to a read error. The rearrangement joins TRBV9 to TRBJ2-5, with no clear D. Germline lookup yields CDR1 SGDLS and CDR2 YYNGEE. The length of the CDR3 is 11 residues. CDR3 region: CAGRWTETQYF. As DNA, the CDR3 is TGTGCCGGCAGATGGACAGAGACCCAGTACTTC.

The rearrangement joins TRBV5-1 to TRBJ2-7, with no clear D. The CDR3 is 16 amino acids. The germline V gene encodes CDR1 SGHRS and CDR2 YFSETQ. Trimming pared 3 bases from V and 2 bases from J, leaving 18 bases between. The CDR3 DNA follows: TGCGCCAGCAGCTCCCTCCTACGGCCTAACCCCTACGAGCAGTACTTC. Residues: CASSSLLRPNPYEQYF.

This chain links TRBV2 with TRBJ1-4; tentative D call: TRBD1 (6 bases). The CDR3 sequence is 16 residues long. Trimming shortened V by 0 bases and J by 7 bases, and 15 bases separated the two germline ends. CDR1 is SNHLY, CDR2 FYNNEI, per germline. CDR3 DNA sequence: TGTGCCAGCAGTGAAGCGCTAGGGCAGGGGAGTGAAAAACTGTTTTTT. This sequence encodes CASSEALGQGSEKLFF.

J is TRBJ1-5 and V is TRBV28; D is undetermined. The germline CDR1 and CDR2 sequences are MDHEN and SYDVKM. V shed 6 bases and J shed 2 bases, with 11 bases lying between them. This CDR3 is 14 amino acids long. CDR3 in DNA: TGTGCCAGCAGCCGCAGAGAAGGCAATCAGCCCCAGCATTTT. Its protein product is CASSRREGNQPQHF.